The 12 T cell receptor beta chains reported below all come from one sample, sequenced in a study of T cells expressing NK-cell markers. Reanalyzing the 5' RACE reads, TCRdb keeps one entry per CDR3 protein, without DNA. The table for this sample gives 450,000 to 600,000 distinct CDR3 sequences. Specimen: blood T cells: a sorted CD56 or NKG2C T cell subset, CD4+ or CD8+ T cells, or bulk PBMC T cells (not recorded which). Receptor source: a man aged 18 to 30 in good health.

CDR3 sequence: CASSYSSGEGNMNTEAFF. The chain recombines TRBV6-2 or TRBV6-3 with TRBJ1-1; TCRdb picks TRBD1, but there is no DNA to check that call. CDR1 and CDR2 (germline): MNHEY, SVGEGT. The CDR3 consists of 18 residues.

This chain connects TRBV5-6 to TRBJ2-4; TCRdb calls TRBD1, which cannot be checked without DNA. The length of the CDR3 is 15 residues. CDR1 is SGHDT and CDR2 is YYEEEE in the germline V gene. The CDR3 here is CASSLATGQWNIQYF.

The J gene is TRBJ2-1, the V gene TRBV19; the D call from TCRdb, TRBD1, cannot be confirmed without DNA. This CDR3 is 20 amino acids long. Per the germline V gene, CDR1 is LNHDA and CDR2 is SQIVND (reference sequence). The CDR3 loop is CASSREDRAGRRDGYNEQFF.

The chain links TRBV11-3 to TRBJ2-5; TCRdb lists TRBD2, though no DNA is available to test this call. CDR1 is SGHNT, CDR2 YENEEA, per germline. CDR3 length equals 13 residues. CDR3 amino acids: CASSLAGSRTQYF.

V is TRBV29-1 and J is TRBJ1-4; TCRdb's D gene call, TRBD1, goes unchecked for lack of DNA. This CDR3 contains 13 residues. Germline V gene data show CDR1 as SQVTM and CDR2 as ANQGSEA. The CDR3 loop is CSVEARAGEKLFF.

The V gene is TRBV12-3 or TRBV12-4, the J gene TRBJ2-7; the TRBD1 assignment by TCRdb is unverifiable without DNA. The CDR3 is made up of 13 amino acids. The CDR3 reads CASSPRRGGEQYF.

The chain links TRBV24-1 to TRBJ2-7; TCRdb's assignment of TRBD1 cannot be checked, as there is no DNA. Germline CDR1 is KGHDR and CDR2 is SFDVKD. CDR3 length: 14 amino acids. CDR3 sequence reads: CATSEGGREDEQYF.

The V gene is TRBV12-3 or TRBV12-4, the J gene TRBJ2-5. There are 15 residues in the CDR3. The CDR3: CASSLGPEPQETQYF.

The chain employs TRBV10-1 and TRBJ2-1. Germline CDR1 is WNHNN and CDR2 is SYGVQD (reference sequence). The CDR3 is 11 residues long. The CDR3 is CATGSYNEQFF.

The rearrangement uses TRBV7-2 and TRBJ1-4. Germline V gene sequence: CDR1 SGHTA, CDR2 FQGNSA. This CDR3 has 15 amino acids. CDR3 in amino acids: CASSKRKTTNEKLFF.

The J gene is TRBJ2-1, the V gene TRBV11-2; TCRdb lists TRBD2, though no DNA is available to test this call. The CDR3 sequence is 15 residues long. CDR1 and CDR2 (germline): SGHAT, FQNNGV. The chain's CDR3 is CASSLEWTRWNEQFF.

The gene calls are TRBV6-1 and TRBJ2-3; TCRdb calls TRBD2, which cannot be checked without DNA. This CDR3 has 15 residues. Germline V gives CDR1 MNHNS, CDR2 SASEGT. CDR3: CASSPIAGEPDTQYF.